This is a list of T cell receptor beta chains from one sample in a study of T cell responses to AZD1222 COVID-19 vaccine. Produced via immunoSEQ multiplex PCR; TCRdb's table is partial and in-frame only. The sample shows 95,000 to 150,000 clones, about 88% of them seen only once. The sequencing here drew on peripheral blood, taken 28 days after the second AZD1222 dose. Receptors originate from an adult who received the AZD1222 COVID-19 vaccine. Both conserved end residues are part of each CDR3. A D gene is named only where the DNA matches it firmly. Clone size is shown for a subset of rows, as once, few, many or a class of expanded clone.

TRBV11-2	TRBD1	TRBJ2-7	-	CASSLTGTWDEQYF	TGTGCCAGCAGCTTGACAGGGACCTGGGACGAGCAGTACTTC
TRBV4-1	-	TRBJ1-2	-	CASSQDPGRANYGYTF	TGCGCCAGCAGCCAAGATCCGGGACGGGCGAACTATGGCTACACCTTC
TRBV2	TRBD1	TRBJ1-3	once	CASSGSGGGNTIYF	TGTGCCAGCAGTGGTTCAGGGGGAGGAAACACCATATATTTT
TRBV19	-	TRBJ1-2	-	CASSMHRYGYTF	TGTGCCAGTAGTATGCACCGGTATGGCTACACCTTC
TRBV4-3	-	TRBJ2-6	once	CASSQVIGSGANVLTF	TGCGCCAGCAGCCAAGTCATTGGCTCTGGGGCCAACGTCCTGACTTTC
TRBV18	-	TRBJ1-3	-	CASSPQGGSGNTIYF	TGTGCCAGCTCACCACAAGGGGGATCTGGAAACACCATATATTTT
TRBV2	TRBD1	TRBJ1-5	once	CASSPGQGASNQPQHF	TGTGCCAGCAGTCCGGGACAGGGGGCCAGCAATCAGCCCCAGCATTTT
TRBV9	TRBD1	TRBJ1-6	-	CASSVRDRVNSPLHF	TGTGCCAGCAGCGTACGGGACAGGGTTAATTCACCCCTCCACTTT
TRBV5-5	TRBD1	TRBJ1-2	-	CASSPMGTGIGKTAGYTF	TGTGCCAGCAGCCCAATGGGGACAGGGATTGGGAAGACGGCTGGCTACACCTTC
TRBV5-1	-	TRBJ2-5	-	CASSLVGSQETQYF	TGCGCCAGCAGCTTGGTAGGCAGTCAAGAGACCCAGTACTTC
TRBV24-1	TRBD1	TRBJ2-7	-	CATLLHPPGQGDEQYF	TGTGCCACCCTTCTACACCCCCCGGGACAGGGGGACGAGCAGTACTTC
TRBV19	TRBD1	TRBJ2-2	once	CASMALRTGEHTGELFF	TGTGCCAGTATGGCGCTTAGGACAGGAGAACACACCGGGGAGCTGTTTTTT
TRBV10-3	TRBD1	TRBJ1-2	-	CAIRGQGNYGYTF	TGTGCCATCAGGGGACAGGGAAACTATGGCTACACCTTC
TRBV5-1	-	TRBJ1-3	-	CASRDGFSGNTIYF	TGCGCCAGCAGGGACGGCTTCTCTGGAAACACCATATATTTT
TRBV14	-	TRBJ2-2	-	CASSPTLGGGLWTGELFF	TGTGCCAGCAGCCCCACGCTCGGAGGGGGGCTATGGACCGGGGAGCTGTTTTTT
TRBV19	TRBD2	TRBJ2-1	-	CASNLADYTYSSYNEQFF	TGTGCCAGTAATCTAGCGGACTATACTTACAGCTCCTACAATGAGCAGTTCTTC
TRBV30	-	TRBJ2-5	-	CAWSFAETQYF	TGTGCCTGGAGTTTCGCGGAGACCCAGTACTTC
TRBV5-1	-	TRBJ1-2	few	CASSFKDSSYGYTF	TGCGCCAGCAGCTTTAAGGACAGCAGCTATGGCTACACCTTC
TRBV6-5	-	TRBJ1-4	-	CASSPRSTNEKLFF	TGTGCCAGCAGTCCCAGGTCAACTAATGAAAAACTGTTTTTT
TRBV5-4	-	TRBJ2-2	-	CASSLLGTGELFF	TGTGCCAGCAGCTTGCTGGGAACCGGGGAGCTGTTTTTT
TRBV30	-	TRBJ2-2	-	CAWSVLGLGTGELFF	TGTGCCTGGAGTGTACTGGGTTTGGGCACCGGGGAGCTGTTTTTT
TRBV7-9	-	TRBJ1-2	-	CASSNSGRPNYGYTF	TGTGCCAGCAGCAACTCGGGACGGCCTAACTATGGCTACACCTTC
TRBV19	-	TRBJ1-5	-	CASSIGKGANQPQHF	TGTGCCAGTAGTATAGGAAAAGGGGCGAATCAGCCCCAGCATTTT
TRBV28	TRBD1	TRBJ1-4	-	CASSLVQGGPTNEKLFF	TGTGCCAGCAGTTTGGTCCAGGGGGGACCAACTAATGAAAAACTGTTTTTT
TRBV10-2	TRBD1	TRBJ2-7	-	CASSAGQTYEQYF	TGCGCCAGCAGTGCGGGACAGACCTACGAGCAGTACTTC
TRBV30	TRBD1	TRBJ1-4	-	CAWTQTNRGEKLFF	TGTGCCTGGACTCAAACGAACAGGGGTGAAAAACTGTTTTTT
TRBV18	-	TRBJ2-3	-	CASSRGPGPDTQYF	TGTGCCAGCTCACGGGGGCCAGGTCCAGATACGCAGTATTTT
TRBV30	TRBD2	TRBJ2-5	-	CAWSVGGGSQETQYF	TGTGCCTGGAGTGTGGGCGGGGGATCCCAAGAGACCCAGTACTTC
TRBV7-6	TRBD1	TRBJ1-5	-	CASSTGTGRGQPQHF	TGTGCCAGCAGCACGGGGACAGGGAGAGGTCAGCCCCAGCATTTT
TRBV6-5	-	TRBJ1-4	-	CASSKTSLLFF	TGTGCCAGCAGTAAGACTAGTTTACTGTTTTTT
TRBV10-3	TRBD2	TRBJ2-5	-	CATTSGTRQETQYF	TGTGCCACGACTAGCGGGACACGGCAAGAGACCCAGTACTTC
TRBV7-9	TRBD2	TRBJ2-3	-	CASSFGLAGATDTQYF	TGTGCCAGCAGCTTCGGACTAGCGGGGGCAACAGATACGCAGTATTTT
TRBV10-3	-	TRBJ1-2	-	CATRGGYGYTF	TGTGCCACCCGGGGCGGCTATGGCTACACCTTC
TRBV14	-	TRBJ1-3	-	CASRRISGNTIYF	TGTGCCAGCAGGAGAATCTCTGGAAACACCATATATTTT